Described below is a single T cell receptor (beta chain) sequence and its context. This CDR3 has 17 residues. V shed 4 bases and J 0 bases; nucleotides not matched to a gene: 2. Looked up from germline, CDR1 is SGHDT and CDR2 is YYEEEE. The time point here: sample taken at primary tumor resection. Whole RNA came from tumor, nontumor lung or frozen PBMC and was sequenced without being sorted. Single TCR cDNA molecules each had their own unique molecular identifier. TCRdb re-analysed the 5' RACE reads in MiXCR, keeping a single row per CDR3 protein. In the table there are about 21,000 distinct CDR3 sequences, around 5% of which are singletons. The record originates from a study of spatial heterogeneity in lung cancer.

The sequences come from PBMCs, collected at surgery. V and J are TRBV5-6 and TRBJ2-2; 14 bases fit TRBD2. The receptor's source is a male donor with early-stage non-small cell lung cancer. Here the CDR3 reads CASSPGLAGANTGELFF. Here the CDR3 DNA reads TGTGCCAGCAGCCCGGGACTAGCGGGAGCGAACACCGGGGAGCTGTTTTTT.